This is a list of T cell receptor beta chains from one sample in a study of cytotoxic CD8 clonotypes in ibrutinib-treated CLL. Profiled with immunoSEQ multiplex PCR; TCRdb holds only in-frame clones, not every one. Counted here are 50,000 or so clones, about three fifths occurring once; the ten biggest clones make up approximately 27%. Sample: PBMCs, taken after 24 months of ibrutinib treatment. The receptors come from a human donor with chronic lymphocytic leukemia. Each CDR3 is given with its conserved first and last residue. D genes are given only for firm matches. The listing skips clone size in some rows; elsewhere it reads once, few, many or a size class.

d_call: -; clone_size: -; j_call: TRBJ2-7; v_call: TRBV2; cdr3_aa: CASSGGLTYEQYF; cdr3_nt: TGTGCCAGCAGTGGGGGACTTACCTACGAGCAGTACTTC
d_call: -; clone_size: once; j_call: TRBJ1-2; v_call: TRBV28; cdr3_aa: CASSLVRAYGYTF; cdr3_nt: TGTGCCAGCAGTTTAGTGAGGGCCTATGGCTACACCTTC
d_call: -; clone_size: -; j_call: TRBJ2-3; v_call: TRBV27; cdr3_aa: CASSPIPSYTDTQYF; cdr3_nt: TGTGCCAGCAGTCCCATCCCGAGTTACACAGATACGCAGTATTTT
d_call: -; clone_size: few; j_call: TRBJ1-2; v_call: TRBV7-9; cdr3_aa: CASSLDSASGYTF; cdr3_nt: TGTGCCAGCAGCTTAGACAGTGCCAGCGGCTACACCTTC
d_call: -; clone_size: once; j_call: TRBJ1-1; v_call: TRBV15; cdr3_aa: CATSKGNMNTEAFF; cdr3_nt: TGTGCCACCAGCAAAGGAAACATGAACACTGAAGCTTTCTTT
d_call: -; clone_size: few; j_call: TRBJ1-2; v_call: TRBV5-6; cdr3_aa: CASSLGPQMGGYTF; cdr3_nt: TGTGCCAGCAGCCTAGGTCCTCAGATGGGTGGCTACACCTTC
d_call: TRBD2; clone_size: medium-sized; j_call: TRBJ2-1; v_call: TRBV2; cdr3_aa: CASRLSGGPYNEQFF; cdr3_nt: TGTGCCAGCAGACTCAGCGGGGGGCCTTACAATGAGCAGTTCTTC
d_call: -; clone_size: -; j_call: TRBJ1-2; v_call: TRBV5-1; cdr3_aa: CASSWGEVGPGYTF; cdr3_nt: TGCGCCAGCAGCTGGGGGGAGGTTGGTCCTGGCTACACCTTC
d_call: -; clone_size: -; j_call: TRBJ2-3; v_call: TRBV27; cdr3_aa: CASSLSVTDTQYF; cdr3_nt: TGTGCCAGCAGTTTGTCGGTCACAGATACGCAGTATTTT
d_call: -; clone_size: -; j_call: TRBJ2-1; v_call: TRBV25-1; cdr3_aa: CASSPPGAGGHVF; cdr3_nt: TGTGCCAGCAGTCCACCGGGGGCCGGGGGACACGTCTTC
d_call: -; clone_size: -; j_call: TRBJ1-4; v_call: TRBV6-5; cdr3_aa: CASSPGDNNEKLFF; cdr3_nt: TGTGCCAGCAGCCCCGGGGATAATAATGAAAAACTGTTTTTT
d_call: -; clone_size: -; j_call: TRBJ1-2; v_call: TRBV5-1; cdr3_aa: CASSFGGEGYGYTF; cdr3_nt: TGCGCCAGCAGCTTTGGGGGAGAGGGCTATGGCTACACCTTC
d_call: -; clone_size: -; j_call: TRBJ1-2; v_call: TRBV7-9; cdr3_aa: CASSLRDTRTYGYTF; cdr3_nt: TGTGCCAGCAGCCTCCGGGACACCCGAACCTACGGCTACACCTTC
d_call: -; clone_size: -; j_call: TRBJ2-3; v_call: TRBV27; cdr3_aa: CASSLSGTDTQYF; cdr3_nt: TGTGCCAGCAGTTTGTCGGGCACAGATACGCAGTATTTT
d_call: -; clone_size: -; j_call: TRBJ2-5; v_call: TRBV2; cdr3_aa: CASGLGAGETQYF; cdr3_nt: TGTGCCAGCGGATTGGGGGCGGGGGAGACCCAGTACTTC
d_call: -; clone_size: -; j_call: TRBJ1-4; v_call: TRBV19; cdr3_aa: CASSPLPGGMGEKLFF; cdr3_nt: TGTGCCAGTAGCCCCCTACCCGGGGGGATGGGTGAAAAACTGTTTTTT
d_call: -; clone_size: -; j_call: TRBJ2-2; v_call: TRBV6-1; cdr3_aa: CASSLLAFWELFF; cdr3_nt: TGTGCCAGCAGTCTCCTGGCCTTCTGGGAGCTGTTTTTT
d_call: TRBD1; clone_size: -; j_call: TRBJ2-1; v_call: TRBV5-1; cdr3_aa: CASSLGGTGGNEQFF; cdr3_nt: TGCGCCAGCAGCTTGGGAGGGACAGGGGGCAATGAGCAGTTCTTC
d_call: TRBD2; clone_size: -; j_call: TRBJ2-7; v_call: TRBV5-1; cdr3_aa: CASSLGGAGALSEQYF; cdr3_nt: TGCGCCAGCAGCCTGGGGGGAGCGGGGGCCCTCAGCGAGCAGTACTTC
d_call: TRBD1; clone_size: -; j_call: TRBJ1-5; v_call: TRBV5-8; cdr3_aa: CASSFGTAWGNQPQHF; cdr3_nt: TGTGCCAGCAGCTTCGGGACAGCCTGGGGCAATCAGCCCCAGCATTTT
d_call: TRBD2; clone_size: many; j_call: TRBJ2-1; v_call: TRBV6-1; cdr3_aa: CASQQRGGLYNEQFF; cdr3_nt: TGTGCCAGCCAACAGCGGGGGGGCCTGTACAATGAGCAGTTCTTC
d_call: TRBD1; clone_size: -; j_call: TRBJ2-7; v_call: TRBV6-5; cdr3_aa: CASTNGQGRGYEQYF; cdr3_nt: TGTGCCAGCACCAACGGACAGGGGAGAGGATACGAGCAGTACTTC
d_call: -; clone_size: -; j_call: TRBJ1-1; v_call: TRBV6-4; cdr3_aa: CASSDSRNTEAFF; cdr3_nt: TGTGCCAGCAGTGACTCACGGAACACTGAAGCTTTCTTT
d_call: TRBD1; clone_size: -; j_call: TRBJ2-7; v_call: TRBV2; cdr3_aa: CASSSTGSLTYEQYF; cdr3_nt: TGTGCCAGCAGTTCGACAGGGAGCCTTACCTACGAGCAGTACTTC
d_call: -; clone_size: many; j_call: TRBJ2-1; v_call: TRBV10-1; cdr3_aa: CASSDQGSSYNEQFF; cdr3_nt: TGCGCCAGCAGTGATCAGGGGAGCTCCTACAATGAGCAGTTCTTC
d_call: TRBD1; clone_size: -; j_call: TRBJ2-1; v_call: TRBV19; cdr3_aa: CASENRGRSYNEQFF; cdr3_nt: TGTGCCAGTGAAAACAGGGGTAGATCCTACAATGAGCAGTTCTTC
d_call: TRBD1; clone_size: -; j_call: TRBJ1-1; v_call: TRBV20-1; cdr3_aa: CSANRDSEAFF; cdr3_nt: TGCAGTGCGAACCGGGACAGTGAAGCTTTCTTT
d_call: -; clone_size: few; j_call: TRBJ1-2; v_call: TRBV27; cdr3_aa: CASSTGSVKGGYTF; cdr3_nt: TGTGCCAGCAGTACAGGGTCGGTGAAGGGTGGCTACACCTTC
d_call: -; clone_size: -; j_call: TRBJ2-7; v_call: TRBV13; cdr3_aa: CASSLTPYEQYF; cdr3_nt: TGTGCCAGCAGTCTCACTCCCTACGAGCAGTACTTC
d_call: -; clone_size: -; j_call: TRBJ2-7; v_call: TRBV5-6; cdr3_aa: CASSFRLENIRYEQYF; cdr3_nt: TGTGCCAGCAGCTTCAGGCTGGAGAACATTCGCTACGAGCAGTACTTC
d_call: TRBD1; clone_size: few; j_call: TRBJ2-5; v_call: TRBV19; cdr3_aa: CASSLGTGETQYF; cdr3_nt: TGTGCCAGTAGTCTCGGGACAGGAGAGACCCAGTACTTC
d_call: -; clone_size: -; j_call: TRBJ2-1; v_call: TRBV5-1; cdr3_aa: CASSSLSPLNEQFF; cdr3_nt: TGCGCCAGCAGCTCCCTTTCCCCTCTCAATGAGCAGTTCTTC
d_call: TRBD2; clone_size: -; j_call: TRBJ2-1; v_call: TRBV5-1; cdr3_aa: CASSVTGGLYNEQFF; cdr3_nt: TGCGCCAGCAGCGTCACCGGGGGGTTATACAATGAGCAGTTCTTC
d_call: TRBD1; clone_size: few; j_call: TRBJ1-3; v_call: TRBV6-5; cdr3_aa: CASRTGAGNTIYF; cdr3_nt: TGTGCCAGCAGGACAGGGGCGGGAAACACCATATATTTT
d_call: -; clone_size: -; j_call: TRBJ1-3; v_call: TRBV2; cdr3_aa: CASSKGTALGTTIYF; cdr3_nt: TGTGCCAGCAGTAAGGGCACGGCTCTTGGAACCACCATATATTTT
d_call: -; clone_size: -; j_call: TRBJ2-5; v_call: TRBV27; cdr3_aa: CASSSQQGRRETQYF; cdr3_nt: TGTGCCAGCAGTTCTCAACAGGGGAGGCGGGAGACCCAGTACTTC
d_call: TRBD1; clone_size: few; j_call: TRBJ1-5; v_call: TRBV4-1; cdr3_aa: CASSQEESRGGPSNQPQHF; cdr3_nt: TGCGCCAGCAGCCAAGAGGAGAGTCGAGGGGGCCCTAGCAATCAGCCCCAGCATTTT
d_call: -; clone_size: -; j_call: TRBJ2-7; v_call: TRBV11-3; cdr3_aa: CASSLGAASSYEQYF; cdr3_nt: TGTGCCAGCAGCTTAGGGGCGGCTTCCTCCTACGAGCAGTACTTC
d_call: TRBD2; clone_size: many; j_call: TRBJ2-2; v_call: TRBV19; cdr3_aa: CASSTTSAPNTGELFF; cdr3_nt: TGTGCCAGTAGTACCACTAGCGCACCGAACACCGGGGAGCTGTTTTTT
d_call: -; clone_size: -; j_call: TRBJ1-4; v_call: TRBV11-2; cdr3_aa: CASSSWGRLGEKLFF; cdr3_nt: TGTGCCAGCAGCTCCTGGGGGCGGTTGGGTGAAAAACTGTTTTTT
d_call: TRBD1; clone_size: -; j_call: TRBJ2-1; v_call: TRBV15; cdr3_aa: CATSRVRRGQGRDEQFF; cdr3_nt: TGTGCCACCAGCAGAGTTCGCCGGGGACAGGGTAGAGATGAGCAGTTCTTC
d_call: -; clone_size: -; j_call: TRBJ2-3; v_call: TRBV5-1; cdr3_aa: CASSLDAGAFTDTQYF; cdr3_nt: TGCGCCAGCAGCTTGGACGCGGGGGCCTTCACAGATACGCAGTATTTT
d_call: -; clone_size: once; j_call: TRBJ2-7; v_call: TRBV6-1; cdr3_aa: CASSRATGYYEQYF; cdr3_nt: TGTGCCAGCAGTCGAGCGACAGGTTACTACGAGCAGTACTTC
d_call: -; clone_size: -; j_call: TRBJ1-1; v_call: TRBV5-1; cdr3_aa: CASSLSGFAEAFF; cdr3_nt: TGCGCCAGCAGCTTATCAGGGTTCGCTGAAGCTTTCTTT
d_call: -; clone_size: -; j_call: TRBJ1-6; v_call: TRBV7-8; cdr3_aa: CASSPRTSGGSPLHF; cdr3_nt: TGTGCCAGCAGCCCGCGGACATCCGGAGGGTCACCCCTCCACTTT
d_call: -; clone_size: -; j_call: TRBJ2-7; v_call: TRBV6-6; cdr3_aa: CASSYSGEQYF; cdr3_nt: TGTGCCAGCAGTTACTCAGGCGAGCAGTACTTC
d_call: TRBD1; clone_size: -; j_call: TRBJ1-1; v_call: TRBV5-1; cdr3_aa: CASSWRTGNTEAFF; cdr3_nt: TGCGCCAGCAGCTGGAGGACAGGGAACACTGAAGCTTTCTTT
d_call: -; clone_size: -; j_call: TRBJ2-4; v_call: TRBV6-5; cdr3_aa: CASSSSLGGDKNIQYF; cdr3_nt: TGTGCCAGCAGTTCTTCTCTGGGGGGTGACAAAAACATTCAGTACTTC
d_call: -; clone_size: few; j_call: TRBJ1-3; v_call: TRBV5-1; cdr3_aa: CASSLEGRGNTIYF; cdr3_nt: TGCGCCAGCAGCTTGGAGGGCAGGGGAAACACCATATATTTT
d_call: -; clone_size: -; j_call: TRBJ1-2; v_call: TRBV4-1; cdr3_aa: CASSQDRSWKRGYTF; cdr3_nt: TGCGCCAGCAGCCAAGATAGATCGTGGAAGCGGGGCTACACCTTC
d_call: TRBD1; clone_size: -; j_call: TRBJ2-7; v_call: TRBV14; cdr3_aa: CASSRRQGVTFDEQYF; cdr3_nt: TGTGCCAGCAGCCGAAGACAGGGAGTTACTTTCGACGAGCAGTACTTC
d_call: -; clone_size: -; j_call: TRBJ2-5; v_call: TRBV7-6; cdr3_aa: CASSLETGPKWETQYF; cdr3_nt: TGTGCCAGCAGCTTGGAAACCGGGCCTAAGTGGGAGACCCAGTACTTC
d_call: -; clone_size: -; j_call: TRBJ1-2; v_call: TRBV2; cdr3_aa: CASTSGTGGYGYTF; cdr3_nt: TGTGCCAGCACCTCCGGGACGGGGGGCTATGGCTACACCTTC
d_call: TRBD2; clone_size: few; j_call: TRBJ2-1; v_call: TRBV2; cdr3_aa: CASSFLAGHNEQFF; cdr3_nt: TGTGCCAGCAGCTTTCTAGCGGGGCACAATGAGCAGTTCTTC
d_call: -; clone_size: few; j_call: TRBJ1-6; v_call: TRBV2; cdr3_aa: CASRGGGDSPLHF; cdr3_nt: TGTGCCAGCAGGGGCGGGGGGGATTCACCCCTCCACTTT